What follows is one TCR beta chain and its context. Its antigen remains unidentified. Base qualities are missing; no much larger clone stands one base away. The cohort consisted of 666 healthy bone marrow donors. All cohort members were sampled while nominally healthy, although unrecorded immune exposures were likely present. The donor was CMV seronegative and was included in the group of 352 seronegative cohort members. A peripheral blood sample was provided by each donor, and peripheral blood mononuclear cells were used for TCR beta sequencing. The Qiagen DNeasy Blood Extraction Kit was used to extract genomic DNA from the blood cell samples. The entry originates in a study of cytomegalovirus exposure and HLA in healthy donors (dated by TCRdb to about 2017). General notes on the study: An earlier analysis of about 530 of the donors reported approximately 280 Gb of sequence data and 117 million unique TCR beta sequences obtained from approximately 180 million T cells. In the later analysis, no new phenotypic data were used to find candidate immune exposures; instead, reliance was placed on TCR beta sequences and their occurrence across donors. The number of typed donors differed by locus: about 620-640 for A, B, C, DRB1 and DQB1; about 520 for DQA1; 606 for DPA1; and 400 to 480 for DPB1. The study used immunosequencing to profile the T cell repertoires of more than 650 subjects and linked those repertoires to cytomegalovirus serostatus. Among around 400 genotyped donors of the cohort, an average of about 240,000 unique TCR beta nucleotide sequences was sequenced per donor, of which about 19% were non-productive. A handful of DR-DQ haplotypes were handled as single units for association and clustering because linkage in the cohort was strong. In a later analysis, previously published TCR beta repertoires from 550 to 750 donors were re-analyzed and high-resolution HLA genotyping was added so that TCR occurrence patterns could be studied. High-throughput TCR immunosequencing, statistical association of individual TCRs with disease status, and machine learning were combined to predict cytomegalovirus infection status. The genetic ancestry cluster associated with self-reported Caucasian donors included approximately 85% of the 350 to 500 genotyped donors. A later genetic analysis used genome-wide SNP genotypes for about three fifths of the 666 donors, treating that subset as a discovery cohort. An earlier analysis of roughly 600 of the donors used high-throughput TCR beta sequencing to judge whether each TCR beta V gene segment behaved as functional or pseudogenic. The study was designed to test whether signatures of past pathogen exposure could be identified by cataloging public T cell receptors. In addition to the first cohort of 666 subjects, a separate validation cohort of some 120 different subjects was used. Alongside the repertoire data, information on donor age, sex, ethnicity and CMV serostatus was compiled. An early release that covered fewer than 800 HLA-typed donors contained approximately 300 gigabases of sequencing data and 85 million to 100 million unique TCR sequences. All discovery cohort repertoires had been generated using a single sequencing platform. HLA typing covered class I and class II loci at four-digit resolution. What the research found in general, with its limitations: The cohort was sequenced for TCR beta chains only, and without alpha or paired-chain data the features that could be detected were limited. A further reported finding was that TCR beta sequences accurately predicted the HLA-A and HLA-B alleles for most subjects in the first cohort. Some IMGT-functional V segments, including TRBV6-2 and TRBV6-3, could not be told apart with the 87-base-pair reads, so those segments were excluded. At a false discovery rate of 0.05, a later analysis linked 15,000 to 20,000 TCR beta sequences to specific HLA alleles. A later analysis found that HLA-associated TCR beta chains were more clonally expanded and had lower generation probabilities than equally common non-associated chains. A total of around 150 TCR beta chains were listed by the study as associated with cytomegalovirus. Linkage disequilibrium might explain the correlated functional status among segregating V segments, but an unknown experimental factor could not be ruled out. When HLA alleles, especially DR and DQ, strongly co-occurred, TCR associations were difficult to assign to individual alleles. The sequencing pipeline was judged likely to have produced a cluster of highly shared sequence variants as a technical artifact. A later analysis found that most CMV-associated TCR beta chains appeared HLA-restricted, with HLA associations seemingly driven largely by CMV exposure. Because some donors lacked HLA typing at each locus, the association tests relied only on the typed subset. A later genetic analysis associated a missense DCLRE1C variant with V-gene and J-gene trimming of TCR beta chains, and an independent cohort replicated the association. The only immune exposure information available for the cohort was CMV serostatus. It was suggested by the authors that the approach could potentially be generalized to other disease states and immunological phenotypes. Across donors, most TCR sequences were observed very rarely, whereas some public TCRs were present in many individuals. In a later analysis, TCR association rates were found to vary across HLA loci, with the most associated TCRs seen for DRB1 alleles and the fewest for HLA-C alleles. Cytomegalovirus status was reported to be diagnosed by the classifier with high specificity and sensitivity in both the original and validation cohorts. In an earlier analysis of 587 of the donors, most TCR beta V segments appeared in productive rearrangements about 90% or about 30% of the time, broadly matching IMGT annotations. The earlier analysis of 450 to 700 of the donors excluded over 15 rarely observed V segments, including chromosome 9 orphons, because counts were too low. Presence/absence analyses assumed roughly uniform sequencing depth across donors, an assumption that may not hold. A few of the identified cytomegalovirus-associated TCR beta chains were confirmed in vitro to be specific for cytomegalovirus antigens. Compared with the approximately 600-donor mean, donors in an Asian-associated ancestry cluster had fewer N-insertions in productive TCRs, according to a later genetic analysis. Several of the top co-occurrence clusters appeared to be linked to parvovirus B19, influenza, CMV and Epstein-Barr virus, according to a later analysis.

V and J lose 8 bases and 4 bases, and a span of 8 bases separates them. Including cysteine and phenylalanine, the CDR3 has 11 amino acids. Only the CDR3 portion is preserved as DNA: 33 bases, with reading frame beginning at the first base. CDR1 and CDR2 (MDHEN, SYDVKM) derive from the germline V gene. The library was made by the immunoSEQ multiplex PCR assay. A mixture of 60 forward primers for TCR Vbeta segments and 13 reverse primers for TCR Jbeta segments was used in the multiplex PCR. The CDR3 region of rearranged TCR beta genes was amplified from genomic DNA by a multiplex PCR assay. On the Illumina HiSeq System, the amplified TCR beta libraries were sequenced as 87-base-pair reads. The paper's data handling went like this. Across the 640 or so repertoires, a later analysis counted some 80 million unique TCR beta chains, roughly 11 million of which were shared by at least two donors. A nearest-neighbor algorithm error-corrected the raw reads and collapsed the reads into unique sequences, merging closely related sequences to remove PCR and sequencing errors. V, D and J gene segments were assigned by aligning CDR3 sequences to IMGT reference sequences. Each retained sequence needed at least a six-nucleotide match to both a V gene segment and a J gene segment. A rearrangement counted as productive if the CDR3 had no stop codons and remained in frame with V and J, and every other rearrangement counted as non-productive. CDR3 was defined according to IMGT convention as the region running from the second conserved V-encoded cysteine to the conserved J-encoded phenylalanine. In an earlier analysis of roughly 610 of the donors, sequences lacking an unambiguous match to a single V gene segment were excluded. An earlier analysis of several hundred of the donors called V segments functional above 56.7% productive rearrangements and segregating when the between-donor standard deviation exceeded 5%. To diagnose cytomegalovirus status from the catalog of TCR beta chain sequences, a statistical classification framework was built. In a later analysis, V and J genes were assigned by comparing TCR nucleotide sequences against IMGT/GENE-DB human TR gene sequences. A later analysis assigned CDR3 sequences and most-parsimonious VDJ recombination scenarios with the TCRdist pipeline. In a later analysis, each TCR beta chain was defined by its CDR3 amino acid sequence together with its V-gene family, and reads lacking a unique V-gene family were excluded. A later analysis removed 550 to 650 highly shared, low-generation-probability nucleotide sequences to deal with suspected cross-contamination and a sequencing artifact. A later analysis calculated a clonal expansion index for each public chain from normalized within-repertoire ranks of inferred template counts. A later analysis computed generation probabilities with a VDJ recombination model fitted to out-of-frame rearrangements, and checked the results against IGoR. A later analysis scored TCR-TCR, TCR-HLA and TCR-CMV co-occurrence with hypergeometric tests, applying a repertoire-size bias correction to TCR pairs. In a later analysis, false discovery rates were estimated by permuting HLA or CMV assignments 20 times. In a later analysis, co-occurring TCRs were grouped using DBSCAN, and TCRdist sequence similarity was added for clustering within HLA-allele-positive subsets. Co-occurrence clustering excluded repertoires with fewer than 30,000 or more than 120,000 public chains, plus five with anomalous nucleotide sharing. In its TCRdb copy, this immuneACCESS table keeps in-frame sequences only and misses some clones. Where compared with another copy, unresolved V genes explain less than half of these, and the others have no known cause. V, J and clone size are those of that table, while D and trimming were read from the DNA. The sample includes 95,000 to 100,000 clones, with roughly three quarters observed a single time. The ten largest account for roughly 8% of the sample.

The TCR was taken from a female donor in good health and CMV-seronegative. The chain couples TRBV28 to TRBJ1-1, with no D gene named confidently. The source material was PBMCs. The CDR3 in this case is CASRRVTEAFF. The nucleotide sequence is TGTGCCAGCCGTCGCGTCACTGAAGCTTTCTTT.